What follows are 20 T cell receptor beta chains derived from one specimen sequenced in a study of blood T cell repertoires in COVID-19. Method: immunoSEQ multiplex PCR; TCRdb's copy keeps in-frame clones and lacks some. The table includes roughly 15,000 clones, 75% to 90% detected once. Specimen: peripheral blood. The source is a man aged 50-60 years with active COVID-19.

The chain is built from TRBV5-6 and TRBJ1-3, with TRBD1 matching 7 bases. CDR1 is SGHDT, CDR2 YYEEEE, per germline. CDR3 size: 14 residues. After removal of 6 bases from V and 4 bases from J, the junction contained 7 bases not matched to a gene. CDR3 protein: CASTTGAGGNTIYF. The CDR3 DNA reads TGTGCCAGCACCACAGGGGCAGGAGGAAACACCATATATTTT.

This chain links TRBV6-2 or TRBV6-3 with TRBJ2-7, with D possibly matching TRBD2 (6 bases). This CDR3 is 15 amino acids long. CDR1 is MNHEY and CDR2 is SVGEGT in the germline V gene. V lost 6 bases to trimming and J lost 1 base, with 16 bases between them. The CDR3 DNA sequence: TGTGCCAGCAGCGACAGCATTGGGACTTCCTACGAGCAGTACTTC. Its protein product is CASSDSIGTSYEQYF.

The chain uses TRBV12-3 or TRBV12-4 and TRBJ2-7; maybe TRBD1 (6 bases). The CDR3 is 12 residues long. Trimming took 8 bases from V and 2 from J, leaving 10 bases between them. CDR3 protein: CASGQSTYEQYF. CDR3 DNA sequence: TGTGCCAGCGGACAGTCTACCTACGAGCAGTACTTC.

The V call is TRBV7-6, the J call TRBJ1-4; TRBD1 agrees at 8 bases. V lost 5 bases and J lost 12; bases outside the gene matches: 14. The length of the CDR3 is 15 residues. CDR1 is SGHVS and CDR2 is FNYEAQ in the germline V gene. The CDR3 sequence: CASSQGADYDGELFF. The CDR3 coding sequence is TGTGCCAGCAGCCAGGGGGCGGACTACGACGGGGAACTGTTTTTT.

With regard to this clone: A read error may account for a junction end that differs from germline. The rearrangement links TRBV18 to TRBJ2-7, with 10 bases identical to TRBD1. Germline CDR1 KGHSH, CDR2 LQKENI. The CDR3 is 15 amino acids. DNA of the CDR3: TGTGCCAGCTCTCCACGACAGGGGGCTTCTTACGAGCAGTACTTC. Encoded protein: CASSPRQGASYEQYF.

This sequence joins TRBV19 and TRBJ1-1, with D perhaps matching TRBD1 (5 bases). CDR3 length equals 14 residues. Germline-derived CDR1 and CDR2 are LNHDA and SQIVND (reference sequence). Trimming removed 5 bases at V and 6 bases at J, with 16 bases between. CDR3 bases: TGTGCCAGTAGTCAGGGCTCTATTTGGGCTGAAGCTTTCTTT. Translation: CASSQGSIWAEAFF.

This chain joins TRBV18 and TRBJ2-7, with TRBD2 matching 13 bases. Germline CDR1 reads KGHSH; CDR2 reads LQKENI. The CDR3 runs to 15 residues. Trimming took 3 bases from V and 5 from J; bases not matched to a gene: 4. The CDR3: CASSPLGLAGDEQYF. The CDR3 bases are TGTGCCAGCTCACCCCTAGGACTAGCGGGAGACGAGCAGTACTTC.

The chain recombines TRBV5-1 with TRBJ2-7, with a weak D call TRBD2 (5 bases). The CDR3 totals 14 residues. CDR1 is SGHRS and CDR2 is YFSETQ in the germline V gene. The V and J ends lost 0 bases and 2 bases respectively, with 9 bases between them. The DNA for the CDR3 is TGCGCCAGCAGCTTGGGGACTCCAACCTACGAGCAGTACTTC. The encoded protein is CASSLGTPTYEQYF.

The V call is TRBV5-6, the J call TRBJ1-5; 7 bases agree with TRBD1. Looked up from germline, CDR1 is SGHDT and CDR2 is YYEEEE. The V segment lost 4 bases and the J segment 5 bases; nucleotides outside the gene matches: 6. The CDR3 length is 14 residues. Here the CDR3 DNA reads TGTGCCAGCAGCCCACAGGGGTCCCATCAGCCCCAGCATTTT. Its protein is CASSPQGSHQPQHF.

This clone occurred once. CDR3: CASSTTGSRQPQHF. The CDR3 DNA follows: TGTGCCAGCAGTACGACAGGGAGTAGGCAGCCCCAGCATTTT. This chain links TRBV9 with TRBJ1-5; 7 bases agree with TRBD1. Germline V lookup: CDR1 SGDLS, CDR2 YYNGEE. V lost 5 bases and J lost 7; bases outside the gene matches: 9. This CDR3 comprises 14 residues.

This chain joins TRBV29-1 and TRBJ2-1, with D uncertain. The CDR3 extends over 13 amino acids. Between the trimmed V and J ends, which lost 2 bases and 5 bases, there was a span of 10 bases. Germline V gene sequence: CDR1 SQVTM, CDR2 ANQGSEA. CDR3 residues: CSVERQVDNEQFF. Here the CDR3 DNA reads TGCAGCGTTGAACGGCAGGTTGACAATGAGCAGTTCTTC.

V usage is TRBV12-3 or TRBV12-4 and J usage is TRBJ1-2; D not resolved. CDR3 length: 13 residues. Trimming left V 3 bases short and J 4 bases short, with 9 bases between. Here the CDR3 reads CASSFQFSYGYTF. CDR3 coding DNA: TGTGCCAGCAGTTTCCAGTTTTCCTATGGCTACACCTTC.

V gene TRBV24-1 combines with J gene TRBJ2-1, with unresolved D. The CDR3 totals 14 residues. CDR1 and CDR2 (germline): KGHDR, SFDVKD. Trimming pared 4 bases from V and 8 bases from J, leaving 14 bases between. The DNA for the CDR3 is TGTGCCACCAGTGACCCTGCAAGCGAGCATGAGCAGTTCTTC. Translation gives CATSDPASEHEQFF.

V usage is TRBV2 and J usage is TRBJ1-1; D unclear. This CDR3 region has 14 residues. V lost 0 bases and J lost 6, with 11 bases in between. Germline values: CDR1 SNHLY, CDR2 FYNNEI. The CDR3 sequence: CASSEASTFAEAFF. CDR3 DNA: TGTGCCAGCAGTGAAGCCTCGACATTTGCTGAAGCTTTCTTT.

This chain joins TRBV18 and TRBJ1-3; 7 bases fit TRBD1. Germline V gene lookup returns CDR1 KGHSH and CDR2 LQKENI. The junction had 1 base not matched to a gene; V was cut back by 3 bases and J by 2 bases. The CDR3 is 14 residues long. CDR3: CASSPDRAGNTIYF. The CDR3 nucleotides are TGTGCCAGCTCACCCGACAGGGCTGGAAACACCATATATTTT.

The genes are TRBV6-2 or TRBV6-3 and TRBJ1-2; the match to TRBD1 covers 7 bases. The CDR3 extends over 15 amino acids. In germline, CDR1 is MNHEY, CDR2 SVGEGT. Trimming removed 0 bases from V and 2 bases from J; junction bases left unmatched: 3. The CDR3 loop is CASSYSTGSNYGYTF. In DNA form, the CDR3 reads TGTGCCAGCAGTTACTCGACAGGGTCCAACTATGGCTACACCTTC.

The chain uses TRBV4-1 and TRBJ1-1, with no clear D. With 2 bases removed from V and 0 bases from J, the gap between germline ends came to 10 bases. This CDR3 region has 15 residues. Germline CDR1 is MGHRA and CDR2 is YSYEKL. Here the CDR3 DNA reads TGCGCCAGCAGCCAAAGGTGGAGCATGAACACTGAAGCTTTCTTT. Protein sequence: CASSQRWSMNTEAFF.

This clone turned up a few times. The V call is TRBV7-9, the J call TRBJ1-1; 7 nucleotides align to TRBD1. Per germline, CDR1 SEHNR and CDR2 FQNEAQ (reference sequence). V gave up 7 bases and J gave up 3 bases; unmatched junction bases: 8. This CDR3 is 14 amino acids long. CDR3 sequence reads: CASTTQGFDTEAFF. CDR3 DNA sequence: TGTGCCAGCACCACACAGGGGTTCGACACTGAAGCTTTCTTT.

This chain connects TRBV15 to TRBJ2-2; D gene uncertain. Germline CDR1 LNHNV, CDR2 YYDKDF (reference sequence). The CDR3 has 15 amino acids. Trimming took 0 bases from V and 6 from J, leaving 11 bases between them. In DNA, the CDR3 is TGTGCCACCAGCAGAGAGTTGTTAGTTTCCGGGGAGCTGTTTTTT. Translation gives CATSRELLVSGELFF.

This chain uses TRBV29-1 with TRBJ2-1; perhaps TRBD2 as D (8 bases). Trimming pared 6 bases from V and 5 bases from J, leaving 29 bases between. The CDR3 is made up of 18 amino acids. Germline loops: CDR1 SQVTM, CDR2 ANQGSEA. DNA for the CDR3: TGCAGCGTGCGGACAGGCGGCCGGCGTCTAGCGGGTCACAATGAGCAGTTCTTC. It encodes CSVRTGGRRLAGHNEQFF.